The 18 T cell receptor beta chains listed next were all sequenced from one sample in a study of blood T cell repertoires in COVID-19. This table comes from immunoSEQ multiplex PCR, and its TCRdb copy is limited to in-frame clones, with some not included. The top ten clones hold approximately 30% of a sample with roughly 200,000 clones, 75% to 90% of them seen once. Specimen: peripheral blood. These receptors all come from a man aged 35 to 55 with acute or convalescent COVID-19.

This clone was picked up one time. The CDR3 DNA is TGTGCCAGTAGTCCGGGGACAGGGAGGAGCTATGGCTACACCTTC. It encodes CASSPGTGRSYGYTF. The chain recombines TRBV19 with TRBJ1-2, with 9 bases identical to TRBD1. CDR3 length: 15 amino acids. Germline V lookup: CDR1 LNHDA, CDR2 SQIVND (reference sequence). V trimming: 5 bases; J trimming: 4 bases; junction bases outside the gene matches: 8.

The chain links TRBV5-1 to TRBJ2-2; D ambiguous. CDR1 is SGHRS and CDR2 is YFSETQ in the germline V gene. The CDR3 is 14 residues long. Trimming left V 2 bases short and J 2 bases short, with 7 bases between. CDR3 region: CASSLLSNTGELFF. CDR3 coding DNA: TGCGCCAGCAGCTTATTAAGCAACACCGGGGAGCTGTTTTTT. The whole variable domain, remainder taken from reference TRBV5-1 and TRBJ2-2, is KAGVTQTPRYLIKTRGQQVTLSCSPISGHRSVSWYQQTPGQGLQFLFEYFSETQRNKGNFPGRFSGRQFSNSRSEMNVSTLELGDSALYLCASSLLSNTGELFFGEGSRLTVL.

The genes are TRBV5-1 and TRBJ1-1; D is uncertain. CDR3 length: 14 amino acids. Germline CDR1 reads SGHRS; CDR2 reads YFSETQ. V was clipped by 4 bases and J by 2 bases, with 12 bases between them. Here the CDR3 reads CASSTEPENTEAFF. CDR3 coding DNA: TGCGCCAGCAGCACAGAACCTGAAAACACTGAAGCTTTCTTT.

This clone was seen a single time. The rearrangement links TRBV11-3 to TRBJ2-5, with 7 positions matching TRBD1. The CDR3 is 13 residues long. The germline V gene encodes CDR1 SGHNT and CDR2 YENEEA. V dropped 5 bases and J dropped 2; count of bases not matched to a gene: 2. CDR3 sequence: CASSRGRQETQYF. The CDR3 bases are TGTGCCAGCAGCAGGGGGCGACAAGAGACCCAGTACTTC.

The chain links TRBV5-6 to TRBJ2-6; D gene unclear. The V end was cut by 0 bases, the J end by 2 bases, with 15 bases between. In germline, CDR1 is SGHDT, CDR2 YYEEEE. This CDR3 region has 18 residues. The CDR3 spells CASSLVTVLGTGANVLTF. The CDR3 nucleotides read TGTGCCAGCAGCTTGGTAACAGTATTGGGTACTGGGGCCAACGTCCTGACTTTC.

This clone was seen a single time. The chain carries TRBV10-3 and TRBJ2-7; perhaps TRBD2 as D (6 bases). The CDR3 contains 14 residues. V was trimmed by 8 bases and J by 5 bases, leaving 19 bases between them. Germline CDR1 ENHRY, CDR2 SYGVKD. CDR3 residues: CAIEDPGLKDEQYF. In nucleotides, the CDR3 is TGTGCCATCGAAGACCCGGGACTCAAAGACGAGCAGTACTTC.

This rearrangement joins TRBV6-5 to TRBJ2-7, with D possibly being TRBD1 (7 bases). Per the germline V gene, CDR1 is MNHEY and CDR2 is SVGAGI. Trimming stripped 7 bases from V and 0 bases from J, with 10 bases between. The CDR3 has 13 amino acids. CDR3 sequence: CASTRGVSYEQYF. DNA of the CDR3: TGTGCCAGCACCAGGGGGGTCTCCTACGAGCAGTACTTC.

The J gene is TRBJ2-1, the V gene TRBV12-3 or TRBV12-4; D ambiguous. Trimming cost V 2 bases and J 15 bases, with 14 bases left between them. The CDR3 runs to 12 residues. CDR3 nucleotides: TGTGCCAGCAGTTTAAAGGCAGAGCGTCCGTTCTTC. It encodes CASSLKAERPFF.

V gene TRBV6-4 combines with J gene TRBJ1-6, with 9 bases lining up with TRBD1. CDR1 and CDR2 (germline): MRHNA, SNTAGT. The V and J ends lost 4 bases and 10 bases, in that order; junction bases with no gene match: 8. The CDR3 contains 15 residues. CDR3 in DNA: TGTGCCAGCAGTGCCACCGGACAGGGGTCGTCACCCCTCCACTTT. Translating gives CASSATGQGSSPLHF.

This clone was seen a handful of times. V gene TRBV18 combines with J gene TRBJ1-6; D may be TRBD1 (5 bases). Germline loops: CDR1 KGHSH, CDR2 LQKENI. V lost 0 bases and J lost 10, with 10 bases in between. There are 14 residues in the CDR3. The CDR3, as DNA: TGTGCCAGCTCACCACCAGGGGCACGCTCACCCCTCCACTTT. This sequence encodes CASSPPGARSPLHF.

This clone was detected a few times. This chain uses TRBV6-4 with TRBJ2-7, with 9 nucleotides matching TRBD2. Germline V gene sequence: CDR1 MRHNA, CDR2 SNTAGT. With 0 bases clipped from V and 0 bases from J, the junction kept 0 bases outside the gene matches. This CDR3 spans 15 amino acids. The CDR3 nucleotides are TGTGCCAGCAGTGACTCGACTAGCGGCTCCTACGAGCAGTACTTC. Translating gives CASSDSTSGSYEQYF.

The V call is TRBV10-2, the J call TRBJ1-3; a weak D match, TRBD1 (5 bases). The CDR3 is 14 residues long. The V and J ends lost 6 bases and 0 bases respectively, with 9 bases between them. Germline loops: CDR1 WSHSY, CDR2 SAAADI. The CDR3 nucleotides are TGCGCCAGCAGGTTGACAGCCTCTGGAAACACCATATATTTT. This sequence encodes CASRLTASGNTIYF.

The chain uses TRBV15 and TRBJ1-1; D is ambiguous. The V gene's germline CDR1 is LNHNV and CDR2 YYDKDF (reference sequence). The germline V and J ends were trimmed by 1 base and 5 bases, with 8 bases remaining between them. The CDR3 length is 13 residues. CDR3 sequence: CATSRARETEAFF. In DNA, the CDR3 is TGTGCCACCAGCAGAGCGCGGGAGACTGAAGCTTTCTTT.

The chain carries TRBV5-4 and TRBJ2-7; possibly TRBD1 for D (6 bases). V shed 1 base and J shed 6 bases, with 8 bases lying between them. The CDR3 is 12 amino acids. Germline V lookup: CDR1 SGHNT, CDR2 YYREEE (reference sequence). CDR3 sequence: CASSLLGAEQYF. CDR3 bases: TGTGCCAGCAGCTTGTTGGGGGCCGAGCAGTACTTC.

The chain combines TRBV6-1 with TRBJ1-1; D unresolved. Germline CDR1 MNHNS, CDR2 SASEGT. Trimming stripped 3 bases from V and 3 bases from J, with 8 bases between. The CDR3 is made up of 13 amino acids. Here the CDR3 reads CASSEARDTEAFF. The CDR3 DNA sequence: TGTGCCAGCAGTGAGGCCCGGGACACTGAAGCTTTCTTT.

The chain employs TRBV3-1 (or the pseudogene TRBV3-2) and TRBJ2-1, with a weak D call TRBD2 (9 bases). V lost 2 bases and J lost 1, with 21 bases in between. From germline, CDR1 is LGHDT and CDR2 YNNKEL (reference sequence). This CDR3 is built from 19 residues. CDR3 region: CASSQTGGSGRGSYNEQFF. The CDR3 DNA sequence: TGTGCCAGCAGCCAAACAGGGGGTAGCGGGAGAGGATCCTACAATGAGCAGTTCTTC.

V is TRBV19 and J is TRBJ1-2; D is undetermined. V was shortened by 7 bases and J by 6 bases, with 15 bases between the two germline ends. CDR3 length equals 13 residues. From germline, CDR1 is LNHDA and CDR2 SQIVND (reference sequence). In DNA form, the CDR3 reads TGTGCCAGTATTGGCGGCCCCCTTGATGGCTACACCTTC. Translation: CASIGGPLDGYTF.

The chain carries TRBV27 and TRBJ1-1; weak D call: TRBD1 (6 bases). Between the trimmed V and J ends, which lost 4 bases and 1 base, there was a span of 13 bases. Germline V gene lookup returns CDR1 MNHEY and CDR2 SMNVEV (reference sequence). The CDR3 extends over 15 amino acids. The CDR3 region is CASSSQFRGNTEAFF. The CDR3 DNA reads TGTGCCAGCAGTTCCCAATTCAGGGGGAACACTGAAGCTTTCTTT.